The T cell receptor (beta chain) described here comes from a study of beta chain features in type 1 diabetes. The wider study: Patients and healthy donors were similar in age, gender and cell yields.

The germline V gene encodes CDR1 GTSNPN and CDR2 SVGIG (reference sequence). V lost 0 bases to trimming and J lost 0 bases; unmatched junction nucleotides: 4. The CDR3 extends over 15 amino acids. Every single donor gave one heparinised blood draw, and these averaged about 120 mL. By way of CD45RO/CCR7/CD25/CD127/CD95/CD27, the CD4+ regulatory, stem cell-like memory, central memory and naive cells were sorted. Populations obtained by sorting all exceeded 98% purity. Study results and caveats: All four CD4+ subsets from Type 1 diabetes patients carried moderately but significantly shorter TCRB CDR3s.

This clone was seen more than once but under ten times. Its antigen remains unidentified. Expressed TCRB transcripts were sequenced after all isolated RNA was converted to cDNA. TCRdb's table, derived via immunoSEQ multiplex PCR, lists solely in-frame clones and lacks some. This sample carries 600,000 to 750,000 clones, around 12% of them seen once, and the ten largest clones take 0.09% to 0.15%. The chain combines TRBV30 with TRBJ2-5; 7 nucleotides agree with TRBD2. Material for sequencing was naive CD4+ T cells from blood. The source of this sequence is a man aged 25 to 40 with type 1 diabetes. CDR3 sequence: CAWSVGSGDQETQYF. DNA for the CDR3: TGTGCCTGGAGTGTGGGCAGCGGGGACCAAGAGACCCAGTACTTC.